The rows below give T cell receptor beta chains drawn from one sample of a study of blood T cell repertoires in COVID-19. TCRdb's copy holds only in-frame clones and misses some; the assay was immunoSEQ multiplex PCR. The sample lists 200,000 to 250,000 clones, about four fifths seen once, with 7.5% in the top ten. Specimen: peripheral blood. These receptors were taken from a woman of 80 years or more with COVID-19, enrolled during active disease. The CDR3 runs from the conserved cysteine through the conserved F or W. Part of the rows lack a size; the others show once, few, many or a class for expanded clones.

>once|TRBV7-2|11|TRBJ2-7
CASSLEANQYF
>once|TRBV2|15|TRBJ2-2
CASSVPGTGTGELFF
>few|TRBV4-2|15|TRBJ2-2
CASSQTSGGTGELFF
>few|TRBV27|12|TRBJ2-3
CASSTPTDTQYF
>-|TRBV3-1/TRBV3-2|14|TRBJ1-5
CASSQNRGGQPQHF
>-|TRBV6-2/TRBV6-3|14|TRBJ2-1
CASSYSDKRNEQFF
>-|TRBV28|13|TRBJ2-2
CASSPVKTGELFF
>-|TRBV7-8|16|TRBJ2-1
CASSPRGLYDYNEQFF
>once|TRBV2|12|TRBJ1-2
CASSRESYGYTF
>-|TRBV10-1|15|TRBJ2-7
CASSDISGGKYEQYF
>-|TRBV6-5|12|TRBJ1-6
CASSRENSPLHF
>-|TRBV28|12|TRBJ2-3
CASSDTRPTQYF
>once|TRBV10-3|13|TRBJ2-7
CAIRGDSSYEQYF
>-|TRBV19|14|TRBJ1-6
CASSPGQKNSPLHF
>-|TRBV7-2|13|TRBJ2-7
CASSVGRNYEQYF
>-|TRBV30|11|TRBJ1-1
CAWSGRAEAFF
>few|TRBV7-9|14|TRBJ2-5
CASSLEGRVETQYF
>few|TRBV6-5|12|TRBJ2-7
CASRPSTYEQYF
>once|TRBV9|15|TRBJ1-2
CASSTATGSNYGYTF
>-|TRBV18|18|TRBJ2-5
CASSPQLAGVGDQETQYF
>-|TRBV3-1/TRBV3-2|16|TRBJ2-7
CASSPAGGESSYEQYF
>-|TRBV28|12|TRBJ1-1
CASKTGKPEAFF
>-|TRBV5-5|14|TRBJ2-7
CASSIQTISYEQYF
>once|TRBV6-6|14|TRBJ1-3
CASRGQGRENTIYF
>-|TRBV19|15|TRBJ1-1
CASRRQNFPYTEAFF
>-|TRBV19|13|TRBJ1-2
CASFPGTHYGYTF
>-|TRBV5-1|13|TRBJ2-7
CASSPRGVNEQYF
>-|TRBV18|14|TRBJ1-1
CASSPTGLNTEAFF
>few|TRBV4-1|16|TRBJ2-1
CASSQAVTSSYNEQFF
>-|TRBV19|17|TRBJ1-1
CASRLRFTGQMNTEAFF
>-|TRBV28|16|TRBJ2-7
CASSFIRQGMSYEQYF
>-|TRBV5-1|15|TRBJ1-4
CASSLGTGGKEKLFF
>-|TRBV6-2/TRBV6-3|17|TRBJ2-5
CASSYRRTSGSGETQYF
>-|TRBV27|15|TRBJ1-2
CASSNPRQGWYGYTF
>-|TRBV5-1|16|TRBJ2-6
CASSQGGASGANVLTF
>-|TRBV18|16|TRBJ2-4
CASSPSVSGRGDIQYF
>-|TRBV5-5|13|TRBJ1-2
CASSGGTGYGYTF
>-|TRBV25-1|14|TRBJ2-3
CASSADRGQDTQYF
>-|TRBV18|15|TRBJ2-3
CASSPTRGSTDTQYF
>-|TRBV12-3/TRBV12-4|13|TRBJ2-3
CASLSSSTDTQYF
>-|TRBV4-1|16|TRBJ1-5
CASSQGSGGAGQPQHF
>once|TRBV27|16|TRBJ2-2
CASSLKVNRGTGELFF
>-|TRBV3-1/TRBV3-2|15|TRBJ1-1
CASSQGSLGNTEAFF
>-|TRBV5-1|14|TRBJ2-2
CASRRSPNTGELFF
>-|TRBV2|13|TRBJ2-7
CASSLRQAYEQYF
>-|TRBV7-9|16|TRBJ1-1
CASSLALTGGNTEAFF
>-|TRBV6-5|14|TRBJ2-7
CAGGGTGTFYEQYF
>few|TRBV2|17|TRBJ2-6
CASSETRQGPRANVLTF
>-|TRBV7-3|14|TRBJ2-3
CASSPGPGVPTQYF
>few|TRBV4-1|18|TRBJ1-4
CASSPRGTPGQGLEKLFF
>-|TRBV4-1|16|TRBJ1-2
CASSQAPPSDRVSYTF
>-|TRBV29-1|13|TRBJ1-4
CSVEDRKNEKLFF
>-|TRBV7-3|13|TRBJ1-1
CASSFGGNTEAFF
>-|TRBV5-1|13|TRBJ2-7
CASSLAGGDEQYF
>-|TRBV5-1|15|TRBJ1-6
CASSFTGGDNSPLHF
>-|TRBV5-1|17|TRBJ2-1
CASRSGIRPRGGNEQFF
>-|TRBV2|13|TRBJ1-2
CASRARQTYGYTF
>-|TRBV10-3|16|TRBJ2-3
CAISGPSAGAADTQYF
>-|TRBV3-1/TRBV3-2|14|TRBJ2-5
CASSSRGGGETQYF
>-|TRBV4-1|17|TRBJ2-3
CASSLRVRDRPPDTQYF